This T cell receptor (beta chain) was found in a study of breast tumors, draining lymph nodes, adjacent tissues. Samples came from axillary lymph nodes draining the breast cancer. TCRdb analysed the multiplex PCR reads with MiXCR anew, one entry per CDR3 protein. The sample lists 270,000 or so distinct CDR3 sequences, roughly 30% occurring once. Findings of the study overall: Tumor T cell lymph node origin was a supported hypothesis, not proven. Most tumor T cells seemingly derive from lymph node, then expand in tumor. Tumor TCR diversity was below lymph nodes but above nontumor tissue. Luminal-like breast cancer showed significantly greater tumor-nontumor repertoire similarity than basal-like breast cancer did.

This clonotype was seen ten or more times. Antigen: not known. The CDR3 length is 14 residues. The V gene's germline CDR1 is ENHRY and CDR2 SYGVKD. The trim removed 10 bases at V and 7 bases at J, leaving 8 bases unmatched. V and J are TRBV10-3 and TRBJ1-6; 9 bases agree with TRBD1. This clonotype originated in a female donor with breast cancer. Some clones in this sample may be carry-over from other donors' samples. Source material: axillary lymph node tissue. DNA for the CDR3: TGTGCCACCCTAGCCGGGACAGGGAATTCACCCCTCCACTTT. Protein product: CATLAGTGNSPLHF.